This T cell receptor beta chain was sequenced during a study of CD8 T cells in ankylosing spondylitis. This clonotype was picked up a small number of times. Its antigen is undetermined. 5'-RACE, quantitative and with molecular barcodes, yielded the TCR beta libraries. TCRdb re-called the 5' RACE reads with MiXCR, one entry per CDR3 protein. The sample carries 220,000 or so distinct CDR3 sequences, around 17% recorded once. Whole-study results and caveats: Made up of roughly 8 highly homologous variants, a TCR beta motif appeared characteristic of ankylosing spondylitis blood. Clones linked to the disease showed a CD8+ phenotype. They occurred at relatively low frequencies in peripheral blood. Reports say disease-linked clones showed up significantly more in matched ankylosing spondylitis synovial fluid.

The sample consisted of blood, either unsorted or a sorted T cell fraction (not recorded which). The TCR sequence derives from a male donor with ankylosing spondylitis.

The DNA of the CDR3 is TGCGCCAGCAGCTTGGTGGCCCGGACAGGGGGTCCCGGGGAGCTGTTTTTT. Its translation is CASSLVARTGGPGELFF. The V call is TRBV5-1, the J call TRBJ2-2; TRBD1 aligns across 10 bases. CDR1 is SGHRS, CDR2 YFSETQ, per germline. The V gene end was trimmed by 0 bases and the J gene end by 6 bases; junction bases not matched to a gene: 8. The CDR3 spans 17 residues.